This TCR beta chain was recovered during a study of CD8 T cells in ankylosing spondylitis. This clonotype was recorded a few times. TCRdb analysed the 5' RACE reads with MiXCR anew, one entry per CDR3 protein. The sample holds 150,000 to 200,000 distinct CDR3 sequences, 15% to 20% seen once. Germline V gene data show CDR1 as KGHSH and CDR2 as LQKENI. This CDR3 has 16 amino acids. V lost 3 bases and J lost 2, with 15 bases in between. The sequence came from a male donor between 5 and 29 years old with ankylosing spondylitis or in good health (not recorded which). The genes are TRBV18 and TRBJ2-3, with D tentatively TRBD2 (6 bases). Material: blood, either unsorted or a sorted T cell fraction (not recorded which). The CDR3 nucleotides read TGTGCCAGCTCACCCCAAGCGGGCGCAATCACAGATACGCAGTATTTT. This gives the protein CASSPQAGAITDTQYF.